This entry lists 9 T cell receptor beta chains sequenced from one sample in a study of blood T cell repertoires in COVID-19. The data were produced by immunoSEQ multiplex PCR, yet TCRdb's version contains in-frame clones alone and is incomplete. The table records some 30,000 clones, roughly 88% of them present only once. Material: peripheral blood. Receptors originate from a woman in her 70s with active COVID-19.

The chain links TRBV7-6 to TRBJ2-7; D ambiguous. The CDR3 contains 13 residues. Trimming removed 3 bases at V and 2 bases at J, with 8 bases between. CDR1 is SGHVS and CDR2 is FNYEAQ in the germline V gene. The CDR3 loop reads CASSFGEAYEQYF. CDR3 DNA: TGTGCCAGCAGCTTTGGAGAAGCCTACGAGCAGTACTTC.

The rearrangement links TRBV19 to TRBJ1-1, with D possibly TRBD1 on 5 matching bases. Germline CDR1 and CDR2: LNHDA and SQIVND (reference sequence). V was trimmed by 3 bases and J by 1 base, leaving 12 bases between them. The CDR3 has 15 residues. CDR3 bases: TGTGCCAGTAGTATCTATGGGGCAGCGAACACTGAAGCTTTCTTT. Translation gives CASSIYGAANTEAFF.

The rearrangement uses TRBV4-3 and TRBJ1-4; D remains unclear. CDR1 and CDR2 (germline): LGHNA, YSLEER. Trimming stripped 0 bases from V and 5 bases from J, with 7 bases between. The CDR3 loop spans 14 amino acids. CDR3 protein: CASSQDGINEKLFF. CDR3 DNA: TGCGCCAGCAGCCAAGACGGGATCAATGAAAAACTGTTTTTT.

Written as DNA, the CDR3 is TGTGCCAGCAGGTTCCGGGACAGGGTCCCCCCGGGGACTGAAGCTTTCTTT. This sequence encodes CASRFRDRVPPGTEAFF. The chain couples TRBV2 to TRBJ1-1; 9 bases agree with TRBD1. V dropped 6 bases and J dropped 5; count of bases not matched to a gene: 16. This CDR3 has 17 amino acids. Looked up from germline, CDR1 is SNHLY and CDR2 is FYNNEI.

The rearrangement links TRBV28 to TRBJ2-1, with 7 bases identical to TRBD2. CDR1 MDHEN and CDR2 SYDVKM come from the germline V gene. V lost 7 bases, J lost 4 bases, and 10 bases stayed unmatched. The CDR3 spans 15 residues. This chain's CDR3 is CASKSAAGRYNEQFF. DNA for the CDR3: TGTGCCAGCAAATCGGCAGCGGGGAGGTACAATGAGCAGTTCTTC.

The chain joins TRBV28 to TRBJ1-2, with 8 bases that match TRBD1. CDR3 length: 14 residues. The germline CDR1 and CDR2 sequences are MDHEN and SYDVKM. The V segment lost 5 bases and the J segment 7 bases; nucleotides outside the gene matches: 9. The CDR3: CASSEGQGISGYTF. The CDR3 DNA is TGTGCCAGCAGTGAAGGACAGGGTATATCTGGCTACACCTTC.

This chain links TRBV5-1 with TRBJ1-2, with 8 nucleotides matching TRBD1. CDR3 length: 14 residues. Germline trimming cut 4 bases from V and 5 bases from J; bases unmatched to any gene: 7. Germline CDR1 is SGHRS and CDR2 is YFSETQ. DNA of the CDR3: TGCGCCAGCAGCGGGGGACAGGCAGTATATGGCTACACCTTC. Translated, it gives CASSGGQAVYGYTF.

Remarks on this clone: The junction differs from germline at one of its ends, possibly a read error. Additional DNA sequences in this sample encode the identical CDR3. J is TRBJ2-5 and V is TRBV18; 11 bases are a match to TRBD2. The CDR3 runs 14 residues. Germline assignment: CDR1 KGHSH and CDR2 LQKENI. This CDR3 reads CASSQTSGEETQYF. DNA for the CDR3: TGCGCCAGCTCACAGACTAGCGGGGAAGAGACCCAGTACTTC. The whole variable domain, remainder taken from reference TRBV18 and TRBJ2-5, is NAGVMQNPRHLVRRRGQEARLRCSPMKGHSHVYWYRQLPEEGLKFMVYLQKENIIDESGMPKERFSAEFPKEGPSILRIQQVVRGDSAAYFCASSQTSGEETQYFGPGTRLLVL.

This rearrangement joins TRBV30 to TRBJ2-3; D gene unclear. Trimming stripped 0 bases from V and 10 bases from J, with 5 bases between. Germline V gives CDR1 GTSNPN, CDR2 SVGIG (reference sequence). The CDR3 is 10 amino acids. The CDR3: CAWSVAAQYF. CDR3 bases: TGTGCCTGGAGTGTGGCGGCGCAGTATTTT. The variable domain in full, completed from reference TRBV30 and TRBJ2-3, reads SQTIHQWPATLVQPVGSPLSLECTVEGTSNPNLYWYRQAAGRGLQLLFYSVGIGQISSEVPQNLSASRPQDRQFILSSKKLLLSDSGFYLCAWSVAAQYFGPGTRLTVL.